These 24 T cell receptor beta chains originate from one sample sequenced in a study of T cell responses to AZD1222 COVID-19 vaccine. The method was immunoSEQ multiplex PCR; TCRdb's version includes in-frame clones alone and lacks a portion of them. The sample shows about 100,000 clones, around nine tenths of them seen only once. Material: peripheral blood, obtained on day 0 of AZD1222 vaccination. These receptors were obtained from an adult in good health.

The rearrangement links TRBV2 to TRBJ2-5; possible D gene TRBD2, 5 bases. The V end lost 4 bases, the J end lost 5 bases, and 8 bases lay between the germline ends. The CDR3 runs 12 residues. Germline CDR1 SNHLY, CDR2 FYNNEI. In DNA form, the CDR3 reads TGTGCCAGCAGTGTTAGGAGGGAGACCCAGTACTTC. Encoded protein: CASSVRRETQYF. Filled out from reference TRBV2 and TRBJ2-5, the complete variable domain reads EPEVTQTPSHQVTQMGQEVILRCVPISNHLYFYWYRQILGQKVEFLVSFYNNEISEKSEIFDDQFSVERPDGSNFTLKIRSTKLEDSAMYFCASSVRRETQYFGPGTRLLVL.

This clone was recorded a few times. This rearrangement joins TRBV13 to TRBJ1-2; D is unclear. Germline CDR1 reads PRHDT; CDR2 reads FYEKMQ (reference sequence). The germline V and J ends were trimmed by 6 bases and 8 bases, with 13 bases remaining between them. The CDR3 runs to 12 residues. CDR3 sequence (DNA): TGTGCCAGCAGACCTGCCGGGGAGGGCTACACCTTC. Translating gives CASRPAGEGYTF.

The chain joins TRBV5-4 to TRBJ1-4, with TRBD1 matching over 8 bases. CDR3 length equals 15 residues. V trimming: 4 bases; J trimming: 7 bases; junction bases outside the gene matches: 9. CDR1 is SGHNT and CDR2 is YYREEE in the germline V gene (reference sequence). CDR3 nucleotide sequence: TGTGCCAGCAGCGCAGGACAGGGAGGGGGTGAAAAACTGTTTTTT. Translated: CASSAGQGGGEKLFF. Based on the CDR3 plus reference TRBV5-4 and TRBJ1-4, the full variable domain is ETGVTQSPTHLIKTRGQQVTLRCSSQSGHNTVSWYQQALGQGPQFIFQYYREEENGRGNFPPRFSGLQFPNYSSELNVNALELDDSALYLCASSAGQGGGEKLFFGSGTQLSVL.

V gene TRBV18 combines with J gene TRBJ2-7, with D unresolved. CDR1 KGHSH and CDR2 LQKENI come from the germline V gene. Trimming cost V 3 bases and J 3 bases, with 9 bases left between them. The CDR3 runs to 13 residues. The CDR3 loop is CASSPLDGYEQYF. CDR3 coding DNA: TGTGCCAGCTCACCCCTGGACGGCTACGAGCAGTACTTC.

The chain joins TRBV30 to TRBJ2-5; D call uncertain. V lost 1 base and J 4 bases, leaving 7 bases between the germline ends. Germline V gives CDR1 GTSNPN, CDR2 SVGIG (reference sequence). This CDR3 is 12 amino acids long. CDR3 in amino acids: CAWSGDTETQYF. CDR3 bases: TGTGCCTGGAGTGGGGATACAGAGACCCAGTACTTC.

The chain carries TRBV3-1 (or the pseudogene TRBV3-2) and TRBJ2-5; D is unresolved. Germline V CDR1 and CDR2: LGHDT, YNNKEL (reference sequence). V was cut by 0 bases and J by 5 bases, with 4 bases left in between. The CDR3 is 12 amino acids. CDR3 in amino acids: CASSQDQETQYF. The CDR3 nucleotides are TGTGCCAGCAGCCAAGATCAGGAGACCCAGTACTTC.

The chain joins TRBV5-1 to TRBJ1-6, with 7 positions matching TRBD1. The junction had 8 bases not matched to a gene; V was cut back by 3 bases and J by 11 bases. The CDR3 runs 14 residues. Germline V gene lookup returns CDR1 SGHRS and CDR2 YFSETQ. In DNA form, the CDR3 reads TGCGCCAGCAGCTCTAGACAGGGTCTGACACCCCTCCACTTT. This codes for CASSSRQGLTPLHF.

The chain is built from TRBV12-3 or TRBV12-4 and TRBJ2-1, with 8 bases lining up with TRBD2. This CDR3 spans 13 amino acids. V gave up 10 bases and J gave up 10 bases; unmatched junction bases: 12. The CDR3 reads CATQTAGVREQFF. As DNA, the CDR3 is TGTGCCACCCAAACAGCGGGAGTTAGAGAGCAGTTCTTC.

This chain connects TRBV5-1 to TRBJ1-6; D call uncertain. This CDR3 comprises 14 residues. Trimming shortened V by 7 bases and J by 8 bases, and 16 bases separated the two germline ends. Per germline, CDR1 SGHRS and CDR2 YFSETQ. This CDR3 reads CASRDGIGDSPLHF. The DNA for the CDR3 is TGCGCCAGCCGCGATGGTATTGGGGATTCACCCCTCCACTTT. The full variable domain, in which reference TRBV5-1 and TRBJ1-6 provide the parts outside the CDR3, is KAGVTQTPRYLIKTRGQQVTLSCSPISGHRSVSWYQQTPGQGLQFLFEYFSETQRNKGNFPGRFSGRQFSNSRSEMNVSTLELGDSALYLCASRDGIGDSPLHFGNGTRLTVT.

The V call is TRBV7-9, the J call TRBJ1-4; D gene ambiguous. V was cut by 5 bases and J by 3 bases, with 16 bases left in between. Germline V gives CDR1 SEHNR, CDR2 FQNEAQ (reference sequence). The CDR3 spans 16 residues. CDR3 in DNA: TGTGCCAGCAGCGTATACCCACAGAGTTCTAATGAAAAACTGTTTTTT. This gives the protein CASSVYPQSSNEKLFF.

V is TRBV10-1 and J is TRBJ2-1; D call uncertain. Between the trimmed V and J ends, which lost 2 bases and 0 bases, there was a span of 8 bases. The CDR3 sequence is 15 residues long. Germline values: CDR1 WNHNN, CDR2 SYGVQD (reference sequence). The CDR3 nucleotides read TGCGCCAGCAGTGAGAGGGTTAGCTCCTACAATGAGCAGTTCTTC. Amino acid sequence: CASSERVSSYNEQFF.

The V call is TRBV7-2, the J call TRBJ1-1; D is uncertain. CDR1 SGHTA and CDR2 FQGNSA come from the germline V gene. CDR3 length: 13 residues. V lost 5 bases and J 11 bases, leaving 18 bases between the germline ends. Here the CDR3 DNA reads TGTGCCAGCAGCCCCGGGCCCACCCGGCGGGCTTTCTTT. Its translation is CASSPGPTRRAFF.

This sequence joins TRBV24-1 and TRBJ2-5; D not resolved. Trimming stripped 0 bases from V and 1 base from J, with 8 bases between. The germline CDR1 and CDR2 sequences are KGHDR and SFDVKD. This CDR3 comprises 15 residues. CDR3 sequence: CATSDLKFRQETQYF. The CDR3 DNA follows: TGTGCCACCAGTGATTTGAAGTTCCGCCAAGAGACCCAGTACTTC.

The gene calls are TRBV9 and TRBJ1-4, with TRBD1 matching 10 bases. The CDR3 contains 19 residues. J was trimmed by 0 bases and V by 4 bases; bases with no gene match: 12. Looked up from germline, CDR1 is SGDLS and CDR2 is YYNGEE. CDR3 amino acids: CASSPRPGTGEATNEKLFF. The CDR3, as DNA: TGTGCCAGCAGCCCACGTCCCGGGACAGGGGAGGCAACTAATGAAAAACTGTTTTTT.

The gene calls are TRBV5-6 and TRBJ1-3; D is undetermined. Germline V CDR1 and CDR2: SGHDT, YYEEEE. The V gene lost 3 bases and the J gene lost 1 base, with 8 bases spanning the gap. This CDR3 has 14 amino acids. CDR3 sequence: CASSSQGSGNTIYF. CDR3 coding DNA: TGTGCCAGCAGCTCCCAAGGGTCTGGAAACACCATATATTTT.

This rearrangement joins TRBV11-2 to TRBJ2-5, with TRBD2 matching over 10 bases. CDR3 length: 14 amino acids. With 8 bases clipped from V and 7 bases from J, the junction kept 10 bases outside the gene matches. Germline V gene data show CDR1 as SGHAT and CDR2 as FQNNGV. The CDR3 DNA reads as TGTGCCAGCTTACAAGCGGGAGGGATAGGGACCCAGTACTTC. Amino acids: CASLQAGGIGTQYF.

The chain employs TRBV29-1 and TRBJ1-2; D unresolved. V dropped 2 bases and J dropped 8 bases, with 21 bases sitting between them. Germline V CDR1 and CDR2: SQVTM, ANQGSEA. The CDR3 contains 15 residues. The CDR3 DNA follows: TGCAGCGTTGAAAAAATAGAGACCTACTCGGGGGGCTACACCTTC. Amino acids: CSVEKIETYSGGYTF.

This clone was picked up one time. This chain joins TRBV12-5 and TRBJ1-2; no clear D gene. Germline V gene data show CDR1 as LGHNT and CDR2 as FRNRAP. The CDR3 spans 16 residues. The V and J ends lost 0 bases and 8 bases respectively, with 19 bases between them. The CDR3 region has the DNA TGTGCTAGTGGTTTGGTACAAGGAGGGCCGGGAAGAGGCTACACCTTC. Translating it yields CASGLVQGGPGRGYTF.

This clone was detected only a few times. V is TRBV3-1 (or the pseudogene TRBV3-2) and J is TRBJ2-5; D unclear. Trimming removed 0 bases from V and 5 bases from J, with 7 bases in between. Per germline, CDR1 LGHDT and CDR2 YNNKEL (reference sequence). The CDR3 loop spans 13 amino acids. CDR3 region: CASSQDRPETQYF. The DNA for the CDR3 is TGTGCCAGCAGCCAAGACAGACCGGAGACCCAGTACTTC.

This clone showed up just a few times. V and J are TRBV5-4 and TRBJ1-2; 7 bases line up with TRBD1. The CDR3 is 15 residues long. Germline trimming cut 4 bases from V and 8 bases from J; bases unmatched to any gene: 14. The germline V gene encodes CDR1 SGHNT and CDR2 YYREEE (reference sequence). DNA for the CDR3: TGTGCCAGCAGCCGGCCGGGACAGACCCTCAAGGGCTACACCTTC. Its translation is CASSRPGQTLKGYTF.

The rearrangement joins TRBV5-1 to TRBJ1-1; 7 bases are a match to TRBD1. The CDR3 consists of 17 residues. Germline V gene sequence: CDR1 SGHRS, CDR2 YFSETQ. V shed 4 bases, J shed 1 base, and the junction held 13 bases outside the gene matches. The CDR3 protein is CASSPGRGLITNTEAFF. The CDR3 region has the DNA TGCGCCAGCAGCCCCGGGAGGGGGCTTATTACGAACACTGAAGCTTTCTTT.

The rearrangement uses TRBV6-5 and TRBJ1-4, with D unresolved. Trimming left V 6 bases short and J 5 bases short, with 10 bases between. Looked up from germline, CDR1 is MNHEY and CDR2 is SVGAGI. The CDR3 consists of 13 residues. CDR3 sequence (DNA): TGTGCCAGCAGAGGAGATATAAATGAAAAACTGTTTTTT. Translation gives CASRGDINEKLFF.

The chain couples TRBV5-4 to TRBJ1-3; D possibly corresponds to TRBD1 (5 bases). The CDR3 extends over 14 amino acids. CDR1 is SGHNT, CDR2 YYREEE, per germline (reference sequence). V lost 0 bases, J lost 1 base, and 5 bases lay in between. In nucleotides, the CDR3 is TGTGCCAGCAGCTTGGCAGGGTCTGGAAACACCATATATTTT. This gives the protein CASSLAGSGNTIYF.

The chain carries TRBV20-1 and TRBJ2-7; D is ambiguous. Per the germline V gene, CDR1 is DFQATT and CDR2 is SNEGSKA (reference sequence). The CDR3 covers 10 residues. The V and J ends lost 0 bases and 8 bases respectively, with 5 bases between them. CDR3 protein: CSARDNQQYF. CDR3 DNA: TGCAGTGCTAGAGATAACCAGCAGTACTTC.